This TCR beta chain was captured in a study of blood T cell repertoires in COVID-19. This table comes from immunoSEQ multiplex PCR, and its TCRdb copy is limited to in-frame clones, with some not included. The table records about 210,000 clones, 82% of them present only once. The origin of this receptor is an older woman with COVID-19, enrolled during active disease. Specimen: peripheral blood.

The CDR3, as DNA: TGTGCCTGGAGGCTCAGTAACAGGGGGGACGGCTACACCTTC. This gives the protein CAWRLSNRGDGYTF. This chain joins TRBV30 and TRBJ1-2; 8 bases align to TRBD1. Trimming cost V 3 bases and J 8 bases; bases outside gene matches: 11. The CDR3 extends over 14 amino acids. Germline V gene lookup returns CDR1 GTSNPN and CDR2 SVGIG (reference sequence).